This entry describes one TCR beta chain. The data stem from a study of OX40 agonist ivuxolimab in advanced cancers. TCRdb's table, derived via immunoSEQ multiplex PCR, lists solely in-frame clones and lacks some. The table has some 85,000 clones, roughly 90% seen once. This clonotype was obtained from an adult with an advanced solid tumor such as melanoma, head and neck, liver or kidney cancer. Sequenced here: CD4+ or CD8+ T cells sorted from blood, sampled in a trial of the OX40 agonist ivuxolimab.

For the CDR3, the DNA is TGTGCCAGCAGCTTCACCTCCGGGACAGGGAGCGGGTATGGCTACACCTTC. Amino acid sequence: CASSFTSGTGSGYGYTF. The chain employs TRBV7-9 and TRBJ1-2, with 9 bases that match TRBD1. The CDR3 covers 17 residues. CDR1 and CDR2 from the germline V gene are SEHNR and FQNEAQ (reference sequence). J was trimmed by 5 bases and V by 3 bases; bases with no gene match: 13.